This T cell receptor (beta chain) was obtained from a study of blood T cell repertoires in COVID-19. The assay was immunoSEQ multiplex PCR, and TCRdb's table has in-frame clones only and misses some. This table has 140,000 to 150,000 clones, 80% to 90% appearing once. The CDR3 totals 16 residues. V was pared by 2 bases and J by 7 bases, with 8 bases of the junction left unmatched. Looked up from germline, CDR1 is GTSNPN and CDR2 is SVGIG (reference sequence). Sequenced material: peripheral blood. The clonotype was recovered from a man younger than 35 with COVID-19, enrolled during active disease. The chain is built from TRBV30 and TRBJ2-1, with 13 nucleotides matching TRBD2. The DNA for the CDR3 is TGTGCCTGGAGTTTGCGGACTAGCGGGAGTTGGAATGAGCAGTTCTTC. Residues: CAWSLRTSGSWNEQFF.